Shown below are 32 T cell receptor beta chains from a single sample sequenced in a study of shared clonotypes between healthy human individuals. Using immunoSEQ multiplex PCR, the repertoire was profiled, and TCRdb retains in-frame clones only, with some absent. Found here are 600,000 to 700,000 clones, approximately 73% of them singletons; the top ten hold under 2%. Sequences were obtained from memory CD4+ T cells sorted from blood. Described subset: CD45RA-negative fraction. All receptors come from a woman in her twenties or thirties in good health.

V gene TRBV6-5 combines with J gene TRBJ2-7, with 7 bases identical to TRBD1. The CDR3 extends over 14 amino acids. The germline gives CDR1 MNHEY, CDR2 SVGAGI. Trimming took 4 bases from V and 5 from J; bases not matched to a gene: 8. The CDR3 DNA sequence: TGTGCCAGCAGTTCACCGGGACAGAGCGACGAGCAGTACTTC. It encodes CASSSPGQSDEQYF.

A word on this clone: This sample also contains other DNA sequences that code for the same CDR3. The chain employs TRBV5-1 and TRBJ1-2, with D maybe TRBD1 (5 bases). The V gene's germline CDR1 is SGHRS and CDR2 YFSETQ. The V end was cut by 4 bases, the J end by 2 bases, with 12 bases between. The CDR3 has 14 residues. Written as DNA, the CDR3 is TGCGCCAGCAGCCCAGGAGAGGGGAACTATGGCTACACCTTC. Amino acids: CASSPGEGNYGYTF.

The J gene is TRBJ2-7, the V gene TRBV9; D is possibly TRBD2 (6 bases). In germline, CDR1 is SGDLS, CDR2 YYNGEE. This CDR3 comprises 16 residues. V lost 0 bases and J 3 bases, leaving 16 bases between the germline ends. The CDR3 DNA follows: TGTGCCAGCAGCGTAGGAAGCAGGGAGGAGGACTACGAGCAGTACTTC. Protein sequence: CASSVGSREEDYEQYF.

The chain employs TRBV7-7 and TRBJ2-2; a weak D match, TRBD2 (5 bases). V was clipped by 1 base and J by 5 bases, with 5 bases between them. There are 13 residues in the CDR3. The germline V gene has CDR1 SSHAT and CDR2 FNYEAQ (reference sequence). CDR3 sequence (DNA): TGTGCCAGCAGCTTAGGCGGGACCGGGGAGCTGTTTTTT. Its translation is CASSLGGTGELFF. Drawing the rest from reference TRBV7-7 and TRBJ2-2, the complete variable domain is GAGVSQSPRYKVTKRGQDVTLRCDPISSHATLYWYQQALGQGPEFLTYFNYEAQPDKSGLPSDRFSAERPEGSISTLTIQRTEQRDSAMYRCASSLGGTGELFFGEGSRLTVL.

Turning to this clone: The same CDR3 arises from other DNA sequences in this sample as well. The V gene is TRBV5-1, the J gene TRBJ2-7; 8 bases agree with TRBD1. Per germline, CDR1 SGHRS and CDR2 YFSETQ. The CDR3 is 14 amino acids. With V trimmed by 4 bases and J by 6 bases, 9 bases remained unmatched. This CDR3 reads CASSPGTGTLEQYF. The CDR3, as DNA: TGCGCCAGCAGCCCCGGGACAGGTACCCTCGAGCAGTACTTC.

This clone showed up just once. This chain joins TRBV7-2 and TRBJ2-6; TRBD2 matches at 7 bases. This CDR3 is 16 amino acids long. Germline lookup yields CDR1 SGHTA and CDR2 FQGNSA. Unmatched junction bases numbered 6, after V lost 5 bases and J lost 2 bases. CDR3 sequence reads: CASSILLAAGANVLTF. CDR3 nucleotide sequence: TGTGCCAGCAGCATACTTCTAGCGGCTGGGGCCAACGTCCTGACTTTC. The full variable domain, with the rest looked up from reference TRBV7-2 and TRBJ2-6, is GAGVSQSPSNKVTEKGKDVELRCDPISGHTALYWYRQSLGQGLEFLIYFQGNSAPDKSGLPSDRFSAERTGGSVSTLTIQRTQQEDSAVYLCASSILLAAGANVLTFGAGSRLTVL.

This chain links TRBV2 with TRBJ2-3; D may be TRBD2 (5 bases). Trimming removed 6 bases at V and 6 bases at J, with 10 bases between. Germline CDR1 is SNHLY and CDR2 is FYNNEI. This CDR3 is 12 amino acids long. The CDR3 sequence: CASRPSGDTQYF. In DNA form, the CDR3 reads TGTGCCAGCAGACCTTCGGGGGATACGCAGTATTTT. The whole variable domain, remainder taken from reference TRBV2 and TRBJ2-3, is EPEVTQTPSHQVTQMGQEVILRCVPISNHLYFYWYRQILGQKVEFLVSFYNNEISEKSEIFDDQFSVERPDGSNFTLKIRSTKLEDSAMYFCASRPSGDTQYFGPGTRLTVL.

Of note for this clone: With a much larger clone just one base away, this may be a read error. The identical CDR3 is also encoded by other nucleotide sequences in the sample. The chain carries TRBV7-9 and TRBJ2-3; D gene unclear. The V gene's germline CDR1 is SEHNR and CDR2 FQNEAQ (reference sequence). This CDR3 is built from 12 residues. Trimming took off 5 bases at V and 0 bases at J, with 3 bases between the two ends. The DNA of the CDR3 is TGTGCCAGCAGCCGTAGCACAGATACGCAGTATTTT. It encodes CASSRSTDTQYF.

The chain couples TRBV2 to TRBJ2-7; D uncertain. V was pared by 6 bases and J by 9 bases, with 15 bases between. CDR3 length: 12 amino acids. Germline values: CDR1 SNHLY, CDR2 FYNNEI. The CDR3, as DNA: TGTGCCAGCAGACCACCGGCCCTGGGGCAGTACTTC. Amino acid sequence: CASRPPALGQYF. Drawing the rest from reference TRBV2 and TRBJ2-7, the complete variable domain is EPEVTQTPSHQVTQMGQEVILRCVPISNHLYFYWYRQILGQKVEFLVSFYNNEISEKSEIFDDQFSVERPDGSNFTLKIRSTKLEDSAMYFCASRPPALGQYFGPGTRLTVT.

Written as DNA, the CDR3 is TGTGCCAGCAGCTCTGGACAGGGGGCATGGGGCTACACCTTC. Translated, it gives CASSSGQGAWGYTF. V usage is TRBV28 and J usage is TRBJ1-2; 11 nucleotides align to TRBD1. Germline CDR1 reads MDHEN; CDR2 reads SYDVKM. The CDR3 contains 14 residues. Losses at the gene ends were 6 bases for V and 8 bases for J; bases not matched to a gene: 8.

The DNA of the CDR3 is TGTGCCATCAGTGATTCTAGCGGGAGGTTAAATGAGCAGTTCTTC. This translates into CAISDSSGRLNEQFF. The rearrangement links TRBV10-3 to TRBJ2-1; 11 bases are shared with TRBD2. V shed 3 bases and J 7 bases; nucleotides not matched to a gene: 5. The germline V gene encodes CDR1 ENHRY and CDR2 SYGVKD. The CDR3 extends over 15 amino acids.

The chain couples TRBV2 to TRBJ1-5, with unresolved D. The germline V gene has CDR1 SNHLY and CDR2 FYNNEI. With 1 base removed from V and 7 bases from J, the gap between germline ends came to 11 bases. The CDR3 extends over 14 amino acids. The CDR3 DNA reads TGTGCCAGCAGTGAAGTGGCAGTCCGGCAGCCCCAGCATTTT. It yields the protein CASSEVAVRQPQHF.

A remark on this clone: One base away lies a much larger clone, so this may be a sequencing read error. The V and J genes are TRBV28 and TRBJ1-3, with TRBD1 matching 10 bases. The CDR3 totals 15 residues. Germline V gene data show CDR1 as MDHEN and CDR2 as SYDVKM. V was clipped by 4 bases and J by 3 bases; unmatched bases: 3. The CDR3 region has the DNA TGTGCCAGCAGTTCGGGACAGGGGTATGGAAACACCATATATTTT. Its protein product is CASSSGQGYGNTIYF.

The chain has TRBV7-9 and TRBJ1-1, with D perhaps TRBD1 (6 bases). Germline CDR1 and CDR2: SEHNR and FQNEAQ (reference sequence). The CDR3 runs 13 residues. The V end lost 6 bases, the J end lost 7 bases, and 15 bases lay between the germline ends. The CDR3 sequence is CASRPGAGGEAFF. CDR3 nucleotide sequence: TGTGCCAGCAGACCAGGGGCGGGCGGTGAAGCTTTCTTT.

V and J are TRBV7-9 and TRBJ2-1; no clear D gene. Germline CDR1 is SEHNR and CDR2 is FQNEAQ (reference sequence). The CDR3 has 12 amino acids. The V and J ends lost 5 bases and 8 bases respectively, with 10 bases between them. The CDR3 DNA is TGTGCCAGCAGCCGGGTGGTGGATGAGCAGTTCTTC. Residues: CASSRVVDEQFF.

The CDR3 is CAINPQGQGVADTQYF. As DNA, the CDR3 is TGTGCCATCAATCCGCAGGGACAGGGAGTGGCAGATACGCAGTATTTT. The chain joins TRBV10-3 to TRBJ2-3, with 9 bases aligning to TRBD1. The length of the CDR3 is 16 residues. Germline V gene lookup returns CDR1 ENHRY and CDR2 SYGVKD. V shed 7 bases and J 4 bases; nucleotides not matched to a gene: 12.

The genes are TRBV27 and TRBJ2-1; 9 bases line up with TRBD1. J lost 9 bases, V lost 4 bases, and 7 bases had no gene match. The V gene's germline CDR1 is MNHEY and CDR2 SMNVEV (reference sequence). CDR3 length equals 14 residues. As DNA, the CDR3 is TGTGCCAGCAGTTCCTACAGGGGGCAGGGTGAGCAGTTCTTC. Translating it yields CASSSYRGQGEQFF.

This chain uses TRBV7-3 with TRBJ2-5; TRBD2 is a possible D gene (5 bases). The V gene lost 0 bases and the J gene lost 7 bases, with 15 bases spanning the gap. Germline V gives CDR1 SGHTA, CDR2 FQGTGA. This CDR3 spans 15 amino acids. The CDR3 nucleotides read TGTGCCAGCAGCTTAACCAGCGGTACCTTGGGGACCCAGTACTTC. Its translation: CASSLTSGTLGTQYF.

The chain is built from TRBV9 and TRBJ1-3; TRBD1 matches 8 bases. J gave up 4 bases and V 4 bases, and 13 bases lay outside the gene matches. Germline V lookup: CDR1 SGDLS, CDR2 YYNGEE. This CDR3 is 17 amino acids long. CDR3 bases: TGTGCCAGCAGCCCTCAGGGGGCAGTCTTCAGGGGAAACACCATATATTTT. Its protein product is CASSPQGAVFRGNTIYF.

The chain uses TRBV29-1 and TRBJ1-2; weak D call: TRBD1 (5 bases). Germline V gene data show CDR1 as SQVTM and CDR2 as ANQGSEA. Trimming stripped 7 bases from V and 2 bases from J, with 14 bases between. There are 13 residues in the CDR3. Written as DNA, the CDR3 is TGCAGCGCGGGCGGCAGGGAAAACTATGGCTACACCTTC. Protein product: CSAGGRENYGYTF.

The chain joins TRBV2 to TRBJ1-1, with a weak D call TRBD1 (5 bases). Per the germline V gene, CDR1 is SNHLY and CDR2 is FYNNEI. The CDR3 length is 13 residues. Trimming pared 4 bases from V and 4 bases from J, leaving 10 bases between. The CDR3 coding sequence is TGTGCCAGCAGTGTCCTGGGGGGCACTGAAGCTTTCTTT. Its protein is CASSVLGGTEAFF.

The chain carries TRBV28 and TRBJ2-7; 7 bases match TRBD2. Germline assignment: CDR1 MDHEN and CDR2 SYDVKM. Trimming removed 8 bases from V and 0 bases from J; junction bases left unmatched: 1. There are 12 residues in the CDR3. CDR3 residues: CASRDYSYEQYF. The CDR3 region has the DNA TGTGCCAGCCGGGACTACTCCTACGAGCAGTACTTC.

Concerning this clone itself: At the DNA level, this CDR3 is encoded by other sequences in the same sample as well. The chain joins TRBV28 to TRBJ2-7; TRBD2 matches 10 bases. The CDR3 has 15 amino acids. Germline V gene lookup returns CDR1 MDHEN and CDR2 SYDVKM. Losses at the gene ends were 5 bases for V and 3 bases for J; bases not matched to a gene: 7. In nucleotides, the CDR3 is TGTGCCAGCAGTCCCGCTCTAGCGGGAGTCTACGAGCAGTACTTC. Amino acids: CASSPALAGVYEQYF.

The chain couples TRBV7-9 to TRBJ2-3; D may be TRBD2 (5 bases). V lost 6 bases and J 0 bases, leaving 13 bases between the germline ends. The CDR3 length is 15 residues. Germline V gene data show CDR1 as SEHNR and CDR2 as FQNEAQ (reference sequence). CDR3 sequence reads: CASSPIRGSTDTQYF. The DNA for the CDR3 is TGTGCCAGCAGTCCTATCCGGGGAAGCACAGATACGCAGTATTTT.

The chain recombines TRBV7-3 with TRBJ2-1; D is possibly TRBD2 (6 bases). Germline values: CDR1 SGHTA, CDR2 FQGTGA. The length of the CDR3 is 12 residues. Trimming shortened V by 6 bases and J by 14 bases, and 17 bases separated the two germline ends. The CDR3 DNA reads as TGTGCCAGCAGTTCTACCCGGAGGGCCAAGTTCTTC. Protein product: CASSSTRRAKFF.

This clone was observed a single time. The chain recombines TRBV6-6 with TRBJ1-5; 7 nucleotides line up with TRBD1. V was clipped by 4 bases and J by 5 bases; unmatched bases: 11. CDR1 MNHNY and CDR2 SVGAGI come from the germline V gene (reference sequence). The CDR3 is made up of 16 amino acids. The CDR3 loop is CASSLQQGTGDQPQHF. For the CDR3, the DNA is TGTGCCAGCAGTTTGCAACAGGGGACGGGGGATCAGCCCCAGCATTTT.

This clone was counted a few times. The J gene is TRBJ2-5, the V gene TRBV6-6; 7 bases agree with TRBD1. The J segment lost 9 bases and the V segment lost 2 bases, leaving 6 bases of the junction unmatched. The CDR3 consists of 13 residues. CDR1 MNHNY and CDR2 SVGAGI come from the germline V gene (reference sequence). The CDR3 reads CASSYGTAPAQYF. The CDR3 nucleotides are TGTGCCAGCAGTTACGGGACAGCCCCGGCCCAGTACTTC.

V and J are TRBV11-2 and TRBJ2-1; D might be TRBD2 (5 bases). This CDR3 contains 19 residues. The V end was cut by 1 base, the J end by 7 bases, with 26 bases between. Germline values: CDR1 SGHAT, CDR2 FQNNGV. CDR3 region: CASSLGRTRPGLLRNEQFF. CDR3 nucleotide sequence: TGTGCCAGCAGCTTAGGTCGTACCCGCCCTGGACTCTTAAGGAATGAGCAGTTCTTC.

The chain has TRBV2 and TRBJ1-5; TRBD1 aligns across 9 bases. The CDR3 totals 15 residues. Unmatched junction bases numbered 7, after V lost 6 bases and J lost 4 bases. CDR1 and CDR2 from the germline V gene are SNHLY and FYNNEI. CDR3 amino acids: CASRWTGDSNQPQHF. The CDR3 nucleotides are TGTGCCAGCAGATGGACAGGGGATTCAAATCAGCCCCAGCATTTT.

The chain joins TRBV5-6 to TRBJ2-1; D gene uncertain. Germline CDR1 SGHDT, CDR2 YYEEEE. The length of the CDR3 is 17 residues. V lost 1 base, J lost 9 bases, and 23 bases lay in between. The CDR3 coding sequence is TGTGCCAGCAGCTTGTTTAACGGTTGGGAAACTATCCTTGAGCAGTTCTTC. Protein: CASSLFNGWETILEQFF.

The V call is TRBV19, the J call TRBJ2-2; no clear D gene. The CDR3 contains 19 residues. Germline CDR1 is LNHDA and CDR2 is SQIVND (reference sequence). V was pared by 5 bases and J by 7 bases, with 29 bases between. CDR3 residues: CASSGRKTDFMTSYGELFF. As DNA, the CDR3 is TGTGCCAGTAGTGGGCGAAAGACGGATTTCATGACGTCGTACGGGGAGCTGTTTTTT.

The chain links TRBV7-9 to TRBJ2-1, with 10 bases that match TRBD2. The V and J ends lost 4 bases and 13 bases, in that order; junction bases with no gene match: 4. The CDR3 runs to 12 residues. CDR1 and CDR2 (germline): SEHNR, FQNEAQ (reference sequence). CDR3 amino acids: CASSSGLAFQFF. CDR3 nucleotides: TGTGCCAGCAGCTCGGGACTAGCGTTTCAGTTCTTC. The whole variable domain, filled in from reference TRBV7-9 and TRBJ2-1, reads DTGVSQNPRHKITKRGQNVTFRCDPISEHNRLYWYRQTLGQGPEFLTYFQNEAQLEKSRLLSDRFSAERPKGSFSTLEIQRTEQGDSAMYLCASSSGLAFQFFGPGTRLTVL.